This TCR beta chain originates from a study of blood T cell repertoires in COVID-19. About the study: Samples came from the United States, Italy and Spain, spanning acute and convalescent COVID-19.

The CDR3 runs to 17 residues. V trimming: 5 bases; J trimming: 4 bases; junction bases outside the gene matches: 13. The germline V gene encodes CDR1 SGHTA and CDR2 FQGNSA. The table came from immunoSEQ multiplex PCR; TCRdb's copy has only in-frame clones and leaves some out. The sample holds roughly 60,000 clones; around 86% are singletons and the top ten take roughly 1%. The rearrangement uses TRBV7-2 and TRBJ2-2; 7 bases match TRBD1. This TCR came from a man between 65 and 85 years old with acute or convalescent COVID-19. The sequencing input was peripheral blood. CDR3 nucleotide sequence: TGTGCCAGCAGCCCCACCCGGGACAGCTCTATCACCGGGGAGCTGTTTTTT. Translated: CASSPTRDSSITGELFF.